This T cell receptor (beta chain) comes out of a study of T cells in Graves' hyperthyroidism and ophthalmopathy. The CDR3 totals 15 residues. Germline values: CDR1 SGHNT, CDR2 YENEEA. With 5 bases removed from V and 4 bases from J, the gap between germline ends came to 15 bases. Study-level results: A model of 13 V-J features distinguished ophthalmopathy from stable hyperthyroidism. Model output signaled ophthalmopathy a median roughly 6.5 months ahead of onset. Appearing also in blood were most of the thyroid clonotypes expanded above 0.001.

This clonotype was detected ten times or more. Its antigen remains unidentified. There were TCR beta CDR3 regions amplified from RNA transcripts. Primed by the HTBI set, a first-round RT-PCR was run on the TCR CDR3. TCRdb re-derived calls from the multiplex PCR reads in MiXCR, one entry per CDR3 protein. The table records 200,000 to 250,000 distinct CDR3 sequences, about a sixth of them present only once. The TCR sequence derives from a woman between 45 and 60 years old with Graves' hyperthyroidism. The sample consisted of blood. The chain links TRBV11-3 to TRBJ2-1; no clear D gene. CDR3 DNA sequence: TGTGCCAGCAGCCCCGCTGTCCCTCAATACAATGAGCAGTTCTTC. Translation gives CASSPAVPQYNEQFF.